The 17 T cell receptor beta chains below all came from one sample that was sequenced in a study of spatial heterogeneity in lung cancer. MiXCR, applied by TCRdb to the 5' RACE reads, yields one record per CDR3 protein. Of more than 30,000 distinct CDR3 sequences listed, approximately 5.5% are singletons. Described time point: sample taken at primary tumor resection. The study sequenced unsorted whole RNA from tumor, nontumor lung or frozen PBMC. The sequencing here drew on PBMCs, taken at surgery. These TCRs come from a male donor with early-stage non-small cell lung cancer.

In its sample, this clonotype was seen many times. The CDR3 sequence is CSAELAGGYEQYF. The CDR3 DNA reads as TGCAGTGCTGAACTAGCGGGGGGCTACGAGCAGTACTTC. The chain couples TRBV20-1 to TRBJ2-7; the match to TRBD2 covers 12 bases. Germline values: CDR1 DFQATT, CDR2 SNEGSKA (reference sequence). This CDR3 has 13 amino acids. The V gene end was trimmed by 5 bases and the J gene end by 3 bases; junction bases not matched to a gene: 2.

The CDR3 coding sequence is TGTGCCAGCAGCCCAACGCGACGGTCGTTCTCTGGAAACACCATATATTTT. This sequence encodes CASSPTRRSFSGNTIYF. This chain connects TRBV5-5 to TRBJ1-3; D remains unclear. The V end was cut by 4 bases, the J end by 0 bases, with 17 bases between. The CDR3 extends over 17 amino acids. Looked up from germline, CDR1 is SGHKS and CDR2 is YYEKEE (reference sequence).

This clonotype has only a few counts. This chain connects TRBV5-5 to TRBJ2-3, with D maybe TRBD2 (6 bases). V lost 2 bases and J 4 bases, leaving 14 bases between the germline ends. Per germline, CDR1 SGHKS and CDR2 YYEKEE (reference sequence). The CDR3 extends over 15 amino acids. CDR3 nucleotides: TGTGCCAGCAGCTTTGCTAGGGACTCTTCAGATACGCAGTATTTT. It translates to CASSFARDSSDTQYF.

This clonotype showed up just a few times. J is TRBJ1-4 and V is TRBV19; 10 bases are shared with TRBD1. The CDR3 consists of 14 residues. The V gene's germline CDR1 is LNHDA and CDR2 SQIVND (reference sequence). Trimming took 9 bases from V and 4 from J; bases not matched to a gene: 5. The CDR3 loop reads CARSRTGGNEKLFF. The CDR3 nucleotides read TGTGCCAGGAGTCGGACAGGGGGTAATGAAAAACTGTTTTTT.

The sample holds many counts of this clonotype. The rearrangement links TRBV6-2 or TRBV6-3 to TRBJ1-2; TRBD1 matches 7 bases. The CDR3 has 14 amino acids. The J segment lost 3 bases and the V segment lost 0 bases, leaving 1 base of the junction unmatched. CDR1 and CDR2 from the germline V gene are MNHEY and SVGEGT. CDR3 sequence reads: CASSYSRGDYGYTF. CDR3 coding DNA: TGTGCCAGCAGTTACTCCAGGGGGGACTATGGCTACACCTTC.

This clonotype showed up just a few times. V and J are TRBV24-1 and TRBJ2-5, with TRBD2 identical over 8 bases. The CDR3 runs 15 residues. Germline V lookup: CDR1 KGHDR, CDR2 SFDVKD. The V segment lost 5 bases and the J segment 1 base; nucleotides outside the gene matches: 5. The DNA of the CDR3 is TGTGCCACCAGTGTATTAGCGGGGAGCCAAGAGACCCAGTACTTC. It encodes CATSVLAGSQETQYF.

This clonotype was counted many times. The chain combines TRBV5-4 with TRBJ2-3; D is undetermined. The CDR3 runs 15 residues. The V end was cut by 4 bases, the J end by 2 bases, with 14 bases between. Looked up from germline, CDR1 is SGHNT and CDR2 is YYREEE (reference sequence). CDR3 sequence reads: CASSLGQYSTDTQYF. The CDR3, as DNA: TGTGCCAGCAGCCTTGGGCAGTACTCCACAGATACGCAGTATTTT. Looking up the rest from reference TRBV5-4 and TRBJ2-3 gives the full variable domain: ETGVTQSPTHLIKTRGQQVTLRCSSQSGHNTVSWYQQALGQGPQFIFQYYREEENGRGNFPPRFSGLQFPNYSSELNVNALELDDSALYLCASSLGQYSTDTQYFGPGTRLTVL.

This clonotype came up many times. The chain is built from TRBV9 and TRBJ1-1; no definite D call. V lost 0 bases to trimming and J lost 2 bases, with 14 bases between them. This CDR3 region has 16 residues. Germline V gives CDR1 SGDLS, CDR2 YYNGEE. The chain's CDR3 is CASSVGERVSNTEAFF. The CDR3 region has the DNA TGTGCCAGCAGCGTAGGGGAGCGGGTGTCAAACACTGAAGCTTTCTTT.

This clonotype has a count of ten or more. This chain connects TRBV28 to TRBJ2-7, with D unclear. CDR1 MDHEN and CDR2 SYDVKM come from the germline V gene. Trimming cost V 5 bases and J 6 bases, with 11 bases left between them. CDR3 size: 12 residues. CDR3 coding DNA: TGTGCCAGCAGTAAAGAGACTTTCGAGCAGTACTTC. Protein: CASSKETFEQYF.

In regard to this clonotype: This may come from a read error, since a much larger clone is one base off. This chain uses TRBV4-2 with TRBJ2-3; TRBD1 is a possible D gene (5 bases). The CDR3 totals 15 residues. Germline lookup yields CDR1 LGHNA and CDR2 YNFKEQ. Here the CDR3 reads CASGQDFRGTDTQYF. The CDR3 region has the DNA TGTGCCAGCGGCCAAGACTTCAGGGGCACAGATACGCAGTATTTT.

This clonotype has ten or more counts. This chain's CDR3 is CASGPGDGSSYNSPLHF. CDR3 in DNA: TGTGCTAGTGGTCCCGGGGACGGGTCCTCCTATAATTCACCCCTCCACTTT. The chain links TRBV12-5 to TRBJ1-6; weak D call: TRBD1 (5 bases). Trimming took 5 bases from V and 0 from J, leaving 14 bases between them. The CDR3 has 17 residues. Per germline, CDR1 LGHNT and CDR2 FRNRAP.

This clonotype was observed at least ten times. The chain carries TRBV20-1 and TRBJ1-1; maybe TRBD1 (5 bases). Trimming took off 0 bases at V and 3 bases at J, with 14 bases between the two ends. The CDR3 extends over 15 amino acids. Germline-derived CDR1 and CDR2 are DFQATT and SNEGSKA (reference sequence). As DNA, the CDR3 is TGCAGTGCTAGAGATAGGACGGGGCCGGACACTGAAGCTTTCTTT. Translation: CSARDRTGPDTEAFF.

The table lists this clonotype with a few counts. This chain joins TRBV18 and TRBJ2-5; 11 bases map to TRBD2. The germline V gene has CDR1 KGHSH and CDR2 LQKENI. The CDR3 is 17 residues long. After removal of 3 bases from V and 1 base from J, the junction contained 7 bases not matched to a gene. CDR3 protein: CASSPSRLAGPQETQYF. The CDR3 DNA reads as TGTGCCAGCTCACCCTCTAGACTAGCGGGACCCCAAGAGACCCAGTACTTC.

This clonotype was picked up many times. The V gene is TRBV20-1, the J gene TRBJ2-2; D is perhaps TRBD1 (5 bases). This CDR3 has 13 amino acids. V was cut by 3 bases and J by 4 bases, with 9 bases left in between. Germline-derived CDR1 and CDR2 are DFQATT and SNEGSKA (reference sequence). The CDR3 bases are TGCAGTGCTAGGCCGGACATCACCGGGGAGCTGTTTTTT. It is translated as CSARPDITGELFF.

This clonotype was found many times. The rearrangement links TRBV27 to TRBJ1-6; D call uncertain. The germline gives CDR1 MNHEY, CDR2 SMNVEV (reference sequence). This CDR3 is 15 amino acids long. V was cut by 2 bases and J by 6 bases, with 11 bases left in between. This CDR3 is CASSLEGEVNSPLHF. The CDR3 DNA sequence: TGTGCCAGCAGTTTAGAAGGCGAGGTTAATTCACCCCTCCACTTT.

The CDR3 spells CASSYRTGSGGNTIYF. For the CDR3, the DNA is TGTGCCAGCAGTTACCGAACAGGGTCTGGTGGAAACACCATATATTTT. This chain joins TRBV6-5 and TRBJ1-3, with TRBD1 as a possible D gene (6 bases). CDR1 and CDR2 from the germline V gene are MNHEY and SVGAGI. This CDR3 has 16 amino acids. Trimming stripped 2 bases from V and 3 bases from J, with 14 bases between.

In this sample, this clonotype turned up many times. The chain couples TRBV30 to TRBJ2-3; TRBD2 agrees at 7 bases. Germline V lookup: CDR1 GTSNPN, CDR2 SVGIG (reference sequence). The CDR3 consists of 15 residues. The V and J ends lost 0 bases and 2 bases, in that order; junction bases with no gene match: 5. The CDR3 sequence: CAWSVTSSSTDTQYF. In DNA, the CDR3 is TGTGCCTGGAGTGTGACTAGCTCTTCCACAGATACGCAGTATTTT.